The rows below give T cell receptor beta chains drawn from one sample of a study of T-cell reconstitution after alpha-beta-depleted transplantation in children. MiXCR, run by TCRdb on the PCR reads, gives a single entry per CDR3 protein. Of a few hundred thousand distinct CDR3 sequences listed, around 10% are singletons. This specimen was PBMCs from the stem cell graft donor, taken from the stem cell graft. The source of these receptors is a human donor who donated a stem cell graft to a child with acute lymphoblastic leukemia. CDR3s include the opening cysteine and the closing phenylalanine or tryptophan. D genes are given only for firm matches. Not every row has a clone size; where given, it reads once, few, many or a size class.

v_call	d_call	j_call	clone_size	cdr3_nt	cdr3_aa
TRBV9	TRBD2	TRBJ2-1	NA	TGTGCCAGCAGCCAGACTAGCGGCATCTCCTACAATGAGCAGTTCTTC	CASSQTSGISYNEQFF
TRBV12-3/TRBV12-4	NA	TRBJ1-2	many	TGTGCCAGCAGCTCAAACTATGGCTACACCTTC	CASSSNYGYTF
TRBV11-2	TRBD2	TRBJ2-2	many	TGTGCCAGCAGCTCACTAGCGGGAGCCGTCGGGGAGCTGTTTTTT	CASSSLAGAVGELFF
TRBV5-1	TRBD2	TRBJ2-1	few	TGCGCCAGCAGCCCGGGACTAGCGATGTGGGATGAGCAGTTCTTC	CASSPGLAMWDEQFF
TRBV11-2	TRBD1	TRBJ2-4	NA	TGTGCCAGCAGCTTCTTCACAGGGGGTGACATTCAGTACTTC	CASSFFTGGDIQYF
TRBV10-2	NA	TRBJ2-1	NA	TGCGCCAGCGATTACGGGACCGGAGGCAATGAGCAGTTCTTC	CASDYGTGGNEQFF
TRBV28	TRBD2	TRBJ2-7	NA	TGTGCCAGCACCCGAGGCCGGACTAGTGCGTACTTC	CASTRGRTSAYF
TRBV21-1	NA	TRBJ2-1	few	TGTGCCAGCAGCAAAGGTGAAGGGAATGAGCAGTTCTTC	CASSKGEGNEQFF
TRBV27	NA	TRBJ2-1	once	TGTGCCAGCCGTCCCGGGACGAATTTCAATGAGCAGTTCTTC	CASRPGTNFNEQFF
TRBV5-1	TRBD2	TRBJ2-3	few	TGCGCCAGCAGAACTAGCGACACAACTAGCACAGATACGCAGTATTTT	CASRTSDTTSTDTQYF
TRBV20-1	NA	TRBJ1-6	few	TGCAGTGCTCTCCCCCGGCGGGGCGCAAATTCACCCCTCCACTTT	CSALPRRGANSPLHF
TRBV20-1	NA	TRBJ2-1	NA	TGCAGTGCTGACCGTGGACGGGAGTTAAATGAGCAGTTCTTC	CSADRGRELNEQFF
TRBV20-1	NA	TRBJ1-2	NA	TGCAGTGCTAGACTTACCGGGACCGTCTATGGCTACACCTTC	CSARLTGTVYGYTF
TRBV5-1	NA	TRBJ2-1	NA	TGCGCCAGCAGCCCAGGGGTGCATGAGCAGTTCTTC	CASSPGVHEQFF
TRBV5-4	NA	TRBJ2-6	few	TGTGCCAGCAGCCCTCCTACCTTATCTGGGGCCAACGTCCTGACTTTC	CASSPPTLSGANVLTF
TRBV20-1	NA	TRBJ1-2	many	TGCAGTGCTAGGGGCAGAGTCTATGGCTACACCTTC	CSARGRVYGYTF
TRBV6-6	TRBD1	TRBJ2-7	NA	TGTGCCAGCAGTTATGGGACAGGGTGGGAGCAGTACTTC	CASSYGTGWEQYF
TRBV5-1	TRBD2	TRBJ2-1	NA	TGCGCCAGCAGCCCCCGGGGAGGGCTTGTTGGTGAGCAGTTCTTC	CASSPRGGLVGEQFF
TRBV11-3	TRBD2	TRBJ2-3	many	TGTGCCAGCAGTTCTAGCGGGACGCCAGATACGCAGTATTTT	CASSSSGTPDTQYF
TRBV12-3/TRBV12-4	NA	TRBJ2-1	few	TGTGCCAGCAGTTTAAGGCGGTCAAAGGATGACAATGAGCAGTTCTTC	CASSLRRSKDDNEQFF
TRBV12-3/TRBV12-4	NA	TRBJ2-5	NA	TGTGCCAGCAGTTTATCGGGGAGTGAAGAGACCCAGTACTTC	CASSLSGSEETQYF
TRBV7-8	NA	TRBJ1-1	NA	TGTGCCAGCAGCCTACGGCAGAGTGAAGCTTTCTTT	CASSLRQSEAFF
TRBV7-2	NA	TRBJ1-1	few	TGTGCCAGCAGCTTAGTGGGCGGAAGGAACACTGAAGCTTTCTTT	CASSLVGGRNTEAFF
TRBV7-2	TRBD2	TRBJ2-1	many	TGTGCCAGCAGCTTACTACCTAGCGGGATTTACAATGAGCAGTTCTTC	CASSLLPSGIYNEQFF
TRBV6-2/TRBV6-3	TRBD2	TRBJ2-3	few	TGTGCCAGCAGTGGGACTAGCGGGGCAACAGATACGCAGTATTTT	CASSGTSGATDTQYF
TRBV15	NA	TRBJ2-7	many	TGTGCCACCAGCAGAGAACCCCGGGACGGCTACGAGCAGTACTTC	CATSREPRDGYEQYF